The 13 T cell receptor beta chains listed next were all sequenced from one sample in a study of T-cell reconstitution after alpha-beta-depleted transplantation in children. Using unique molecular identifiers, the investigators prepared the TCRbeta library. MiXCR, run by TCRdb on the PCR reads, gives a single entry per CDR3 protein. The table has 250,000 to 400,000 distinct CDR3 sequences, around 20% seen once. The sequencing here drew on PBMCs, mostly from graft donor cells, taken 180 days after TCRalphabeta/CD19-depleted stem cell transplant. These receptors came from a male patient between 10 and 17 years old who had a stem cell transplant for acute lymphoblastic leukemia, so the T cells may come from the graft donor.

V is TRBV5-1 and J is TRBJ2-3; D remains unclear. CDR3 length equals 14 residues. Germline V gene lookup returns CDR1 SGHRS and CDR2 YFSETQ. Trimming pared 0 bases from V and 4 bases from J, leaving 9 bases between. CDR3 coding DNA: TGCGCCAGCAGCTTGGCCTCCGTGTCAGATACGCAGTATTTT. Encoded protein: CASSLASVSDTQYF.

This clonotype was seen a handful of times. The chain employs TRBV7-6 and TRBJ2-7, with 9 positions matching TRBD2. V lost 5 bases to trimming and J lost 0 bases; unmatched junction nucleotides: 5. Germline values: CDR1 SGHVS, CDR2 FNYEAQ. The CDR3 has 15 amino acids. The chain's CDR3 is CASSPGTSPSYEQYF. The CDR3 DNA follows: TGTGCCAGCAGCCCCGGGACTAGCCCCTCCTACGAGCAGTACTTC.

The chain employs TRBV6-5 and TRBJ2-5; the D call may be TRBD1 or TRBD2 (5 bases each). The V and J ends lost 2 bases and 1 base respectively, with 8 bases between them. CDR3 length: 14 residues. In germline, CDR1 is MNHEY, CDR2 SVGAGI. The CDR3 spells CASSYGGIQETQYF. For the CDR3, the DNA is TGTGCCAGCAGTTACGGGGGAATCCAAGAGACCCAGTACTTC.

This clonotype was seen only a few times. V is TRBV5-5 and J is TRBJ2-7; a weak D match, TRBD2 (6 bases). CDR3 size: 15 residues. The V gene lost 0 bases and the J gene lost 3 bases, with 13 bases spanning the gap. Germline CDR1 is SGHKS and CDR2 is YYEKEE (reference sequence). The CDR3 loop reads CASSLAGAPYYEQYF. CDR3 DNA sequence: TGTGCCAGCAGCTTGGCGGGAGCCCCCTACTACGAGCAGTACTTC.

The CDR3 DNA is TGTGCCAGCAGCGCCGCAGGGACCCTCTCTACCGGGTCCTACGAGCAGTACTTC. Protein product: CASSAAGTLSTGSYEQYF. The J gene is TRBJ2-7, the V gene TRBV9; TRBD1 or TRBD2 may be the D gene (5 bases each). Germline-derived CDR1 and CDR2 are SGDLS and YYNGEE. This CDR3 spans 18 amino acids. Between the trimmed V and J ends, which lost 3 bases and 1 base, there was a span of 23 bases.

This clonotype was counted only a few times. The chain employs TRBV4-2 and TRBJ1-1; no clear D. V lost 0 bases and J lost 7, with 9 bases in between. Germline CDR1 LGHNA, CDR2 YNFKEQ. The CDR3 loop spans 13 amino acids. CDR3 loop: CASSQELTSEAFF. DNA of the CDR3: TGTGCCAGCAGCCAAGAGCTGACCAGTGAAGCTTTCTTT.

The chain uses TRBV11-2 and TRBJ2-1, with TRBD2 identical over 9 bases. Trimming cost V 6 bases and J 6 bases; bases outside gene matches: 18. This CDR3 is built from 18 residues. The germline V gene encodes CDR1 SGHAT and CDR2 FQNNGV. CDR3 in DNA: TGTGCCAGCAGAATAGGGGTTTGGAGTAGCGGGAGAATCAATGAGCAGTTCTTC. This codes for CASRIGVWSSGRINEQFF.

This chain joins TRBV7-3 and TRBJ2-1, with 15 bases aligning to TRBD2. The germline CDR1 and CDR2 sequences are SGHTA and FQGTGA. CDR3 size: 15 residues. V dropped 5 bases and J dropped 8; count of bases not matched to a gene: 4. CDR3 sequence reads: CASSAGLAGGHEQFF. The CDR3 nucleotides read TGTGCCAGCAGCGCCGGACTAGCGGGAGGGCATGAGCAGTTCTTC.

The J gene is TRBJ2-1, the V gene TRBV6-2 or TRBV6-3, with TRBD2 matching 7 bases. The CDR3 sequence is 18 residues long. V dropped 6 bases and J dropped 8; count of bases not matched to a gene: 22. Germline loops: CDR1 MNHEY, CDR2 SVGEGT. The CDR3: CASSFGWTRPGLVYEQFF. CDR3 sequence (DNA): TGTGCCAGCAGCTTCGGTTGGACTAGGCCCGGTTTAGTGTATGAGCAGTTCTTC.

J is TRBJ1-5 and V is TRBV20-1; the match to TRBD1 covers 8 bases. This CDR3 has 18 amino acids. From germline, CDR1 is DFQATT and CDR2 SNEGSKA (reference sequence). V lost 3 bases, J lost 0 bases, and 13 bases stayed unmatched. The CDR3 here is CSASLGQVDPFSNQPQHF. CDR3 bases: TGCAGTGCTAGTCTGGGACAGGTAGATCCCTTTAGCAATCAGCCCCAGCATTTT.

The chain has TRBV4-1 and TRBJ2-7; 9 bases are a match to TRBD2. After removal of 0 bases from V and 1 base from J, the junction contained 10 bases not matched to a gene. The V gene's germline CDR1 is MGHRA and CDR2 YSYEKL. The CDR3 runs 18 residues. CDR3 residues: CASSQDFSSGELSYEQYF. DNA of the CDR3: TGCGCCAGCAGCCAAGATTTCTCTAGCGGGGAACTATCCTACGAGCAGTACTTC.

The rearrangement links TRBV29-1 to TRBJ2-3; either TRBD1 or TRBD2 may fit D (5 bases each). V lost 3 bases and J lost 4, with 11 bases in between. CDR1 SQVTM and CDR2 ANQGSEA come from the germline V gene. The CDR3 contains 13 residues. CDR3 in DNA: TGCAGCGTTGATAGGCAGGGACCAGATACGCAGTATTTT. Translating gives CSVDRQGPDTQYF.

This clonotype was seen a handful of times. This chain connects TRBV6-1 to TRBJ1-2, with 9 bases fitting TRBD1. Germline CDR1 and CDR2: MNHNS and SASEGT. V trimming: 7 bases; J trimming: 4 bases; junction bases outside the gene matches: 10. CDR3 length: 15 residues. CDR3 region: CASIKQGASIYGYTF. The CDR3 bases are TGTGCCAGCATCAAACAGGGGGCGTCGATCTATGGCTACACCTTC.